This T cell receptor beta chain was identified in a study of identical twins. Whole-study results and caveats: Twin pairs had excess sharing that was weaker in beta out-of-frame sequences. Analyses of zero insertions could, in part, be confounded by invariant MAIT and iNKT cells.

This clonotype was found a few times. Its antigen is not known. Unique molecular identifiers were present on the cDNA, which also gained a universal primer site by template switching. A single record per CDR3 protein comes from TCRdb applying MiXCR to the 5' RACE reads. The data show roughly 490,000 distinct CDR3 sequences, around 15% seen once. Germline CDR1 is SGHDT and CDR2 is YYEEEE. V lost 1 base and J 6 bases, leaving 16 bases between the germline ends. The CDR3 sequence is 15 residues long. A further study also used this sample, focusing on yellow fever vaccine responses in identical twins.

The sample taken for sequencing was CD4+ T cells sorted from blood. The rearrangement links TRBV5-6 to TRBJ2-5; D is possibly TRBD1 (5 bases). This receptor was obtained from a woman aged 18-30 years in good health. For the CDR3, the DNA is TGTGCCAGCAGCTTGTCCGCAGGGCTCGCCCAGACCCAGTACTTC. It codes for CASSLSAGLAQTQYF.